These 6 T cell receptor beta chains share one sample of origin, sequenced in a study of T-cell reconstitution after alpha-beta-depleted transplantation in children. The authors prepared the TCRbeta library with unique molecular identifiers. A single record per CDR3 protein comes from TCRdb applying MiXCR to the PCR reads. This sample has fewer than 700,000 distinct CDR3 sequences; 20% to 25% occur once, and the top ten carry 13% to 15%. Sequenced material: PBMCs, mostly from graft donor cells, taken 360 days after TCRalphabeta/CD19-depleted stem cell transplant. The receptor source for this set is a boy under two years old who had a stem cell transplant for acute myeloid leukemia, so the T cells may come from the graft donor.

In this sample, this clonotype turned up many times. The chain employs TRBV18 and TRBJ2-1, with 12 positions matching TRBD2. The V segment lost 7 bases and the J segment 5 bases; nucleotides outside the gene matches: 6. Germline V gives CDR1 KGHSH, CDR2 LQKENI. The CDR3 has 15 amino acids. CDR3 DNA sequence: TGTGCCAGCTATACGACTAGCGGGGGAGACAATGAGCAGTTCTTC. Encoded protein: CASYTTSGGDNEQFF.

The chain is built from TRBV20-1 and TRBJ2-5; D is uncertain. Germline loops: CDR1 DFQATT, CDR2 SNEGSKA (reference sequence). This CDR3 is 14 amino acids long. V lost 0 bases to trimming and J lost 4 bases, with 12 bases between them. The CDR3 DNA is TGCAGTGCTAGAGATGTAAGGTTTTCAGAGACCCAGTACTTC. Translation: CSARDVRFSETQYF.

This clonotype was seen a few times. The rearrangement uses TRBV20-1 and TRBJ2-7; D gene uncertain. Germline lookup yields CDR1 DFQATT and CDR2 SNEGSKA (reference sequence). Trimming took 7 bases from V and 0 from J, leaving 13 bases between them. This CDR3 spans 13 amino acids. For the CDR3, the DNA is TGCAGTGTATTTGGGTCCCTCTCCTACGAGCAGTACGTC. It yields the protein CSVFGSLSYEQYV.

There are many counts of this clonotype. The V and J genes are TRBV28 and TRBJ2-7, with TRBD1 matching over 8 bases. This CDR3 spans 14 amino acids. Germline V gene data show CDR1 as MDHEN and CDR2 as SYDVKM. The ends lost 3 bases at V and 2 bases at J; junction bases unmatched: 3. This chain's CDR3 is CASSLWDRTYEQYV. CDR3 in DNA: TGTGCCAGCAGTTTGTGGGACAGGACCTACGAGCAGTACGTC.

This clonotype has at least ten counts. CDR3 DNA sequence: TGCAGTGCTCAGGGTTTAAGGGAGACCCAGTACTTC. The encoded protein is CSAQGLRETQYF. The gene calls are TRBV20-1 and TRBJ2-5; possible D gene TRBD1, 5 bases. Germline V gene data show CDR1 as DFQATT and CDR2 as SNEGSKA (reference sequence). V lost 5 bases and J lost 5, with 12 bases in between. CDR3 size: 12 residues.

Many counts were recorded for this clonotype. The J gene is TRBJ2-3, the V gene TRBV12-3 or TRBV12-4; a weak D match, TRBD1 (5 bases). This CDR3 is 16 amino acids long. V was shortened by 2 bases and J by 1 base, with 13 bases between the two germline ends. This chain's CDR3 is CASSLRLAGRTDTQYF. CDR3 DNA sequence: TGTGCCAGCAGTTTAAGGTTGGCAGGGCGCACAGATACGCAGTATTTT.